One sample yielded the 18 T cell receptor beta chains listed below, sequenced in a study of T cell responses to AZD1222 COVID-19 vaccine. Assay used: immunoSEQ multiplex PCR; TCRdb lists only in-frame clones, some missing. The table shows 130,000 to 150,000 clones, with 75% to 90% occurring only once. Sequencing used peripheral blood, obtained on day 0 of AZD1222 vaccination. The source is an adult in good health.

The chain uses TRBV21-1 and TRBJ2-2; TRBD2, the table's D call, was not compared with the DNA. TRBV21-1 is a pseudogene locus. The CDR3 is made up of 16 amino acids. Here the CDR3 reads CASEKRNGANTGELFF. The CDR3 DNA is TGTGCCAGCGAAAAAAGGAACGGGGCGAACACCGGGGAGCTGTTTTTT.

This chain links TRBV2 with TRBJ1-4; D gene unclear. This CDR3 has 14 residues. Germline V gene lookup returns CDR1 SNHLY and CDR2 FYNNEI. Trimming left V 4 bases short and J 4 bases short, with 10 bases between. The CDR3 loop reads CASSGAGRNEKLFF. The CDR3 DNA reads TGTGCCAGCAGTGGCGCCGGCCGTAATGAAAAACTGTTTTTT.

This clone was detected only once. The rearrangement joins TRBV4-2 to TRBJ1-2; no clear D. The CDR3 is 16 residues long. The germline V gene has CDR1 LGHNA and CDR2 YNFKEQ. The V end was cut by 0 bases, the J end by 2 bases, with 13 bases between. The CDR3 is CASSQDLILANYGYTF. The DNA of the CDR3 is TGTGCCAGCAGCCAAGATCTAATACTAGCGAACTATGGCTACACCTTC.

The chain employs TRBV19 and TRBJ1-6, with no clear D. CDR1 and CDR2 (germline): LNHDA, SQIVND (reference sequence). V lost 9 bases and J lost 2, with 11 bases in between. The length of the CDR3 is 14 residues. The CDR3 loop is CASSGPAYNSPLHF. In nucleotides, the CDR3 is TGTGCCAGCAGCGGCCCAGCCTATAATTCACCCCTCCACTTT.

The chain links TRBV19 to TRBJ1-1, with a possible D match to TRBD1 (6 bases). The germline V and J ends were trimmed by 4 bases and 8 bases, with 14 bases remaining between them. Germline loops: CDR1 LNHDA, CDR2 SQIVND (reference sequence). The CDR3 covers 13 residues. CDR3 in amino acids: CASSNRDIGEAFF. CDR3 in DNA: TGTGCCAGTAGTAACCGGGACATAGGAGAAGCTTTCTTT.

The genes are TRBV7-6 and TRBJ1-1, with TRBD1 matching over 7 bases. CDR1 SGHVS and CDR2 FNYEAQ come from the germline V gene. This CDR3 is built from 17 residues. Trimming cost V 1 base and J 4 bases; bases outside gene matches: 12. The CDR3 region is CASSLGQGQVKGTEAFF. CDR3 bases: TGTGCCAGCAGCTTAGGTCAAGGACAGGTTAAGGGCACTGAAGCTTTCTTT.

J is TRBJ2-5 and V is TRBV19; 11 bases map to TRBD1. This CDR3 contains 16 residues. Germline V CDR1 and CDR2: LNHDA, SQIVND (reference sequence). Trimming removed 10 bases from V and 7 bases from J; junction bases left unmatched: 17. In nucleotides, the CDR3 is TGTGCCACTTCGATTGCTGGACAGGGGGCGAAGGTGACCCAGTACTTC. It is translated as CATSIAGQGAKVTQYF.

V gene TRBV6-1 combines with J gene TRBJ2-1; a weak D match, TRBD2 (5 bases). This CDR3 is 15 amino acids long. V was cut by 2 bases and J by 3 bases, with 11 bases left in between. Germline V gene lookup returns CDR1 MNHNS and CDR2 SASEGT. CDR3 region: CASSEKSGSYNEQFF. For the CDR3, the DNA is TGTGCCAGCAGTGAAAAAAGCGGAAGCTACAATGAGCAGTTCTTC.

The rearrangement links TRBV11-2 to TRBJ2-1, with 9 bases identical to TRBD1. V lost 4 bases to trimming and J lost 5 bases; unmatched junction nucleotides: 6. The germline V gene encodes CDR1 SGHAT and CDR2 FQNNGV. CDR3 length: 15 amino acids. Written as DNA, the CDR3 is TGTGCCAGCAGCTCGAGGGGGGACAGGGACAATGAGCAGTTCTTC. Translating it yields CASSSRGDRDNEQFF.

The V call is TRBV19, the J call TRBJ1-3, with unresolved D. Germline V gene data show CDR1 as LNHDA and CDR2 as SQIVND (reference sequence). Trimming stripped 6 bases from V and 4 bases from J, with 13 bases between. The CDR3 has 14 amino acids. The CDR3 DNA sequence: TGTGCCAGTAGAGATAGCGTTGGAGGAAACACCATATATTTT. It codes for CASRDSVGGNTIYF.

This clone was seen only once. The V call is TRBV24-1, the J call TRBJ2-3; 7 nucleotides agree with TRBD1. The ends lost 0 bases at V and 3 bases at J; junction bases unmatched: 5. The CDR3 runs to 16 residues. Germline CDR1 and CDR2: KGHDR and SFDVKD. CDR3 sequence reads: CATSDLRQGETDTQYF. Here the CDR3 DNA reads TGTGCCACCAGTGATTTGCGACAGGGAGAGACAGATACGCAGTATTTT.

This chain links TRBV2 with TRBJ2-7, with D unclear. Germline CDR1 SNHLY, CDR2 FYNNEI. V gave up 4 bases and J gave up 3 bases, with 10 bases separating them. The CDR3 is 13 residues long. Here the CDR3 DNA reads TGTGCCAGCAGTGTCAGGAGTGGCTACGAGCAGTACTTC. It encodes CASSVRSGYEQYF.

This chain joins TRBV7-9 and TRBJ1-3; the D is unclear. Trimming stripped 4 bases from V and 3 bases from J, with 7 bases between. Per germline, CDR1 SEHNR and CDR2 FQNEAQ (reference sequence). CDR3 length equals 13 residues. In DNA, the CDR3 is TGTGCCAGCAGCTCAGACTTTGGAAACACCATATATTTT. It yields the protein CASSSDFGNTIYF.

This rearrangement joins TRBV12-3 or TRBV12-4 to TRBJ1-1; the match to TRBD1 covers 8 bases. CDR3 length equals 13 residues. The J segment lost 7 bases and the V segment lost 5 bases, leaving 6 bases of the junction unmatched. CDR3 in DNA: TGTGCCAGCAGTAGACAACAGGGGGGTGAAGCTTTCTTT. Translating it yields CASSRQQGGEAFF.

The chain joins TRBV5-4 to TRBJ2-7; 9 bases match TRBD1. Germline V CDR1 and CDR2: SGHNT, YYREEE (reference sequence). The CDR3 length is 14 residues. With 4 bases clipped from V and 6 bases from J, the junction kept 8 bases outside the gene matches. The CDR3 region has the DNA TGTGCCAGCAGCCCCGGGACAGGGTACGGCGAGCAGTACTTC. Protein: CASSPGTGYGEQYF.

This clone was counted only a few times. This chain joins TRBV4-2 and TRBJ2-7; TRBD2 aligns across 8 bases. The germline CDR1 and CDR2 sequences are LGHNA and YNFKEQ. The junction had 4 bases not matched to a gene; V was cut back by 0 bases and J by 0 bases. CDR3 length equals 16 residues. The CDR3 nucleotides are TGTGCCAGCAGCCAAGAATTCACTAGCGGCTCCTACGAGCAGTACTTC. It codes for CASSQEFTSGSYEQYF.

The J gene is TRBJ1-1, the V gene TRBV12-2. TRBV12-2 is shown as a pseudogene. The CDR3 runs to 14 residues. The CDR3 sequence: CASRLASEGSEAFF. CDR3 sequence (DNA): TGTGCAAGTCGCTTAGCGAGTGAGGGATCTGAAGCTTTCTTT.

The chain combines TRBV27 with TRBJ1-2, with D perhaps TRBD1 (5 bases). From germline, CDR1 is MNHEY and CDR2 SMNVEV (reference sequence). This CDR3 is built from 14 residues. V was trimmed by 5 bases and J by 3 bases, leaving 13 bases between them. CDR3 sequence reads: CASSPLGGDYGYTF. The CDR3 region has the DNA TGTGCCAGCAGTCCCCTCGGAGGGGACTATGGCTACACCTTC.